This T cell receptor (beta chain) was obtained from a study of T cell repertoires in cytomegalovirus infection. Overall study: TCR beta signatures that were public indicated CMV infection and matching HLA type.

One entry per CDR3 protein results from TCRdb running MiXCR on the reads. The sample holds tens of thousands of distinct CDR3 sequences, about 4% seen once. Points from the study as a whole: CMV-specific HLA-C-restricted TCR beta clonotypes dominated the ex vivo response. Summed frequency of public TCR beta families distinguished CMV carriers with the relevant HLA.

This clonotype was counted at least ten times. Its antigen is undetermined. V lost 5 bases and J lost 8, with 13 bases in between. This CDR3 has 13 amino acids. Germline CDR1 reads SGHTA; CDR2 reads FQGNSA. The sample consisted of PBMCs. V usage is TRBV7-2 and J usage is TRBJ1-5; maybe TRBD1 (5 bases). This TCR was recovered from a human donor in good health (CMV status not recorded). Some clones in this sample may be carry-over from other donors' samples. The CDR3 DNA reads TGTGCCAGCAGCGCCTCAGGGAAAAAGCCCCAGCATTTT. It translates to CASSASGKKPQHF.